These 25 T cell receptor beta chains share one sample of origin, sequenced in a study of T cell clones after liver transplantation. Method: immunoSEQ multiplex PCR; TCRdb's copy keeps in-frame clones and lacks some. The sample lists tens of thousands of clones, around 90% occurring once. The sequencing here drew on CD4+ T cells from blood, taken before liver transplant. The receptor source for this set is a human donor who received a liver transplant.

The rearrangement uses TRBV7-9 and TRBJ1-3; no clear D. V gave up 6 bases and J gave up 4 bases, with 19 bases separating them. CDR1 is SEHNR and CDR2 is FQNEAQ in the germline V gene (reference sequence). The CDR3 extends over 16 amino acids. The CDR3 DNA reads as TGTGCCAGCAGGCCATCCCGGGAAGAGCTCGGAAACACCATATATTTT. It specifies CASRPSREELGNTIYF.

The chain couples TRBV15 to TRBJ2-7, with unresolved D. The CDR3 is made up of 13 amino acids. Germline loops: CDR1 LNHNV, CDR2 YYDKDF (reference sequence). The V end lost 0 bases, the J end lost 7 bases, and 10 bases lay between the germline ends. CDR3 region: CATSRELVREQYF. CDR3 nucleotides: TGTGCCACCAGCAGAGAGCTAGTTCGTGAGCAGTACTTC.

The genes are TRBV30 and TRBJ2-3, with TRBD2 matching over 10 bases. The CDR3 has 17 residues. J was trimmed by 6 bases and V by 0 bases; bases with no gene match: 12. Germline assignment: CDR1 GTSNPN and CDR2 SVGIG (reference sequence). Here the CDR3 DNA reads TGTGCCTGGAGTGTACGTAGGACTAGCGGCCTCGGGGATACGCAGTATTTT. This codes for CAWSVRRTSGLGDTQYF.

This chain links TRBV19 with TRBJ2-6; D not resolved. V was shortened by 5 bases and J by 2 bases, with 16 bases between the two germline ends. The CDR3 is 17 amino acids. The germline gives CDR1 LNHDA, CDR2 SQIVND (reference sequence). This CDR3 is CASSLGPLLAGANVLTF. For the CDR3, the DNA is TGTGCCAGTAGTCTCGGACCCCTGTTAGCTGGGGCCAACGTCCTGACTTTC.

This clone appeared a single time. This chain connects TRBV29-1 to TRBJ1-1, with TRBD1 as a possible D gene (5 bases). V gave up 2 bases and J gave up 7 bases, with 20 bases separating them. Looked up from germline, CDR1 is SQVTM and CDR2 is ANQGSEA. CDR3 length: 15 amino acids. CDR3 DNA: TGCAGCGTTGAAAGTTTCGGCTCCCCGGGGGATGAAGCTTTCTTT. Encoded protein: CSVESFGSPGDEAFF.

CDR3 coding DNA: TGTGCCAGCAGTTACTCTTTTGAGGGGGCTGAAGCTTTCTTT. Its translation: CASSYSFEGAEAFF. V is TRBV6-6 and J is TRBJ1-1; D might be TRBD1 (6 bases). The V end was cut by 0 bases, the J end by 6 bases, with 11 bases between. Germline V gene sequence: CDR1 MNHNY, CDR2 SVGAGI (reference sequence). The CDR3 contains 14 residues.

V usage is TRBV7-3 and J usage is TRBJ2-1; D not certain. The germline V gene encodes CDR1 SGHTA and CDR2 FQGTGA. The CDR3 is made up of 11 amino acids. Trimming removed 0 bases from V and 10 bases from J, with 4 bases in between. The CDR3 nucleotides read TGTGCCAGCAGCTTAACGCGGGAGCAGTTCTTC. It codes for CASSLTREQFF.

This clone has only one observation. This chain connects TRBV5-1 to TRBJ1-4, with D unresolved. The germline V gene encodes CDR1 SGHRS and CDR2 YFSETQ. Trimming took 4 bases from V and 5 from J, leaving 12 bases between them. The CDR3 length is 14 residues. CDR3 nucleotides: TGCGCCAGCAGCGTCGATAGCCCGAATGAAAAACTGTTTTTT. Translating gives CASSVDSPNEKLFF.

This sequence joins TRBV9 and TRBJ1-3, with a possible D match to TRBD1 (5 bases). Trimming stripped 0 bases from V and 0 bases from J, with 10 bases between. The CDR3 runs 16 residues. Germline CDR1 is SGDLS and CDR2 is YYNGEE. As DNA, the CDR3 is TGTGCCAGCAGCGTAGTAGACAGTAACTCTGGAAACACCATATATTTT. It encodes CASSVVDSNSGNTIYF.

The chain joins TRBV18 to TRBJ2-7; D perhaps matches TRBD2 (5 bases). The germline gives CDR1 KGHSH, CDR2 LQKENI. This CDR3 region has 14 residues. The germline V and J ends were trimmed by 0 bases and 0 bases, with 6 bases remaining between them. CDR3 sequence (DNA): TGTGCCAGCTCACCACCGGGAGCCTCCTACGAGCAGTACTTC. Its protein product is CASSPPGASYEQYF.

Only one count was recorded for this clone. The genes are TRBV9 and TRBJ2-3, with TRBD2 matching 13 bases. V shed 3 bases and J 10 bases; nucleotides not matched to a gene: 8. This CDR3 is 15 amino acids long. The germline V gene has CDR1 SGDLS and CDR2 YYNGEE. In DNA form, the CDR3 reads TGTGCCAGCAGCGGAGGGACTAGCGGGACGGGCGCGCAGTATTTT. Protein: CASSGGTSGTGAQYF.

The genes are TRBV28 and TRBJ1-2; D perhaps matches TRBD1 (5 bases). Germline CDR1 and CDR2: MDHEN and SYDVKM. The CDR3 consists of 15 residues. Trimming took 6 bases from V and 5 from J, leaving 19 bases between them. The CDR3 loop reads CASSFGGVVGYGYTF. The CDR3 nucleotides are TGTGCCAGCAGCTTTGGGGGGGTTGTTGGGTATGGCTACACCTTC.

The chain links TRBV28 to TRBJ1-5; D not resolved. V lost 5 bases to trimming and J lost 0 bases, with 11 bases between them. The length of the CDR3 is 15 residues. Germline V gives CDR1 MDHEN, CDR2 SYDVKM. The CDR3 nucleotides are TGTGCCAGCAGTCCCGACAAATATAGCAATCAGCCCCAGCATTTT. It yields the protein CASSPDKYSNQPQHF.

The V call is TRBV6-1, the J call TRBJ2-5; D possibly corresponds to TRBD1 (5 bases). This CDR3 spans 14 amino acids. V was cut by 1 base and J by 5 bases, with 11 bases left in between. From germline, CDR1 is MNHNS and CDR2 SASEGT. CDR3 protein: CASSEGSRAETQYF. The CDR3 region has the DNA TGTGCCAGCAGTGAAGGGAGCAGGGCGGAGACCCAGTACTTC.

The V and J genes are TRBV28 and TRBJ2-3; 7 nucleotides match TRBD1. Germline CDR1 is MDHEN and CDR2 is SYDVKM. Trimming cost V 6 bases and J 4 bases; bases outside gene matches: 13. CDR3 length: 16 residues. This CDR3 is CASRSRTGSVADTQYF. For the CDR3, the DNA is TGTGCCAGCAGATCCCGGACAGGAAGTGTGGCAGATACGCAGTATTTT.

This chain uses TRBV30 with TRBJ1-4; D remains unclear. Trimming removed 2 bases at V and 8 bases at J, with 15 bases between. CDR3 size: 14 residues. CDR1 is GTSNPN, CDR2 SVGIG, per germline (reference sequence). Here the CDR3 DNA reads TGTGCCTGGAGTCGATTCCCCCGCGAAGAAAAACTGTTTTTT. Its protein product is CAWSRFPREEKLFF.

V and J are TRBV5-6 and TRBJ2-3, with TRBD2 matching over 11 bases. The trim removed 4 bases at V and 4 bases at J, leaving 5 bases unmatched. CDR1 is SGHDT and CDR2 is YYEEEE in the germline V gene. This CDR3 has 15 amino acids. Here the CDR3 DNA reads TGTGCCAGCAGCGCACTAGCGGGAGTGGCAGATACGCAGTATTTT. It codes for CASSALAGVADTQYF.

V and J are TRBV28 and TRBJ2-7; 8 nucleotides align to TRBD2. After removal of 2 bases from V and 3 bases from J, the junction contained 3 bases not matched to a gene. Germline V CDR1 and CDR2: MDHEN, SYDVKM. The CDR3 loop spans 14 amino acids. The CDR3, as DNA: TGTGCCAGCAGTTTACCCGGGACTAGCTACGAGCAGTACTTC. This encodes CASSLPGTSYEQYF.

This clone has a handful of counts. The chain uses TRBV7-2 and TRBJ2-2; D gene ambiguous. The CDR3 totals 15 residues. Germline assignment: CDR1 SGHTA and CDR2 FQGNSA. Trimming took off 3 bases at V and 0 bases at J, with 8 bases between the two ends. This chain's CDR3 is CASSFSPSNTGELFF. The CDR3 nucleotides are TGTGCCAGCAGCTTCTCCCCGTCGAACACCGGGGAGCTGTTTTTT.

The CDR3 is CASSLGTVPADYEQYF. CDR3 coding DNA: TGCGCCAGCAGCTTGGGGACAGTCCCAGCGGACTACGAGCAGTACTTC. The rearrangement joins TRBV5-1 to TRBJ2-7; D is possibly TRBD1 (6 bases). V lost 0 bases and J 3 bases, leaving 16 bases between the germline ends. The CDR3 loop spans 16 amino acids. The germline gives CDR1 SGHRS, CDR2 YFSETQ.

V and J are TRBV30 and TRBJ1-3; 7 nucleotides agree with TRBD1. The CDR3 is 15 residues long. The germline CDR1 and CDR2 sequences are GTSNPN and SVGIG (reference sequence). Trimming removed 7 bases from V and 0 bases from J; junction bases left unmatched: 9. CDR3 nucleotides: TGTGCCTCCCAGGGGGAAACTTTCTCTGGAAACACCATATATTTT. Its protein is CASQGETFSGNTIYF.

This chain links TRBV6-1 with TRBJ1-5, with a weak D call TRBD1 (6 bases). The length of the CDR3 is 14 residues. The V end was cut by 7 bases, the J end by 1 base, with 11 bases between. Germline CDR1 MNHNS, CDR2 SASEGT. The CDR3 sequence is CASTDRTSNQPQHF. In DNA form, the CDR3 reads TGTGCCAGCACAGACAGGACCAGCAATCAGCCCCAGCATTTT.

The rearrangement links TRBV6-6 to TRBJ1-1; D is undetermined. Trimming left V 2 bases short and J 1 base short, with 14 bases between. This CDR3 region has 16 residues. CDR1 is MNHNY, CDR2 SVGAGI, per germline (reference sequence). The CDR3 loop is CASSYGLTSKNTEAFF. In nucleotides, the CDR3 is TGTGCCAGCAGTTACGGTCTGACTAGTAAGAACACTGAAGCTTTCTTT.

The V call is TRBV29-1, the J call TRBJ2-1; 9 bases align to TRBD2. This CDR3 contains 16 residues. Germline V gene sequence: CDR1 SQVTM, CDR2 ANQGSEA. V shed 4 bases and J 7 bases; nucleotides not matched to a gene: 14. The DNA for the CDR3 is TGCAGCGTTGGGTGGTCGGCGGGAGGGCCTGGGAATGAGCAGTTCTTC. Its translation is CSVGWSAGGPGNEQFF.

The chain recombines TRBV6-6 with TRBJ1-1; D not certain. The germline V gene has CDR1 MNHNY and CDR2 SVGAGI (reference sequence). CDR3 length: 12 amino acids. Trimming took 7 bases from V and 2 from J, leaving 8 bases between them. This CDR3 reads CASITANTEAFF. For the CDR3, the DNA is TGTGCCAGCATCACAGCTAACACTGAAGCTTTCTTT.